The text below deals with one TCR beta chain. Produced via immunoSEQ multiplex PCR; TCRdb's table is partial and in-frame only. The table records about 30,000 clones, 80% to 90% of them present only once. Tumor samples were obtained before definitive surgery or chemotherapy. The record originates from a study of high-grade serous ovarian cancer treatment subgroups. For the study at large: Samples averaged around 13,000 reads and 7,500 or so unique TCR beta rearrangements.

Sequencing was carried out using tumor tissue. This sequence was found in a human donor with high-grade serous ovarian cancer.

The CDR3 coding sequence is TGTGCCAGCAGGATTTCGGCGGGACTTTTCACAGATACGCAGTATTTT. Its protein is CASRISAGLFTDTQYF. The J gene is TRBJ2-3, the V gene TRBV27; TRBD2 is a possible D gene (6 bases). In germline, CDR1 is MNHEY, CDR2 SMNVEV (reference sequence). V dropped 6 bases and J dropped 2 bases, with 18 bases sitting between them. The CDR3 extends over 16 amino acids.